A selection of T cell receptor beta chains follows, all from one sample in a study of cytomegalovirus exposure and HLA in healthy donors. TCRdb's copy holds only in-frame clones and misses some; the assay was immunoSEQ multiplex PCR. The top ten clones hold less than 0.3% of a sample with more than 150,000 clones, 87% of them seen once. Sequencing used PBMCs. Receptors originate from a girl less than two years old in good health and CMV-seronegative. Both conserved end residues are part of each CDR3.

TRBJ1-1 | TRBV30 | CAWGVSGTEAFF
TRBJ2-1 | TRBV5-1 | CASSLMAGVSSYNEQFF
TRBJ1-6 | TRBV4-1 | CASSQEYGEWLGPLHF
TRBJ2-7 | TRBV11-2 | CASSYGVGGLGGDEQYF
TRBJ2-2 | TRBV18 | CASSTGQGNTGELFF
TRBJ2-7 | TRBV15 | CATSGGTGVLRYEQYF
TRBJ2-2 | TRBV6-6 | CASSYSAGELFF
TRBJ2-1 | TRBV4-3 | CASSQGTSGYNEQFF
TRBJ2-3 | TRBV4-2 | CASRILLAGGISTDTQYF
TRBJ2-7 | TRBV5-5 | CASSRGGASGYEQYF
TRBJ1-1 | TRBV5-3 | CARGRKDRHYTEAFF
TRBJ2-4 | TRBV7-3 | CASSSGQSGAKNIQYF
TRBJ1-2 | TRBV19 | CASSIKTGANYGYTF
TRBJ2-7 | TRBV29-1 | CSVRDRVHEQYF